This T cell receptor beta chain was captured by sequencing in a study of cytomegalovirus exposure and HLA in healthy donors. The CDR3 consists of 16 residues. Germline V CDR1 and CDR2: SEHNR, FQNEAQ (reference sequence). Points on this clone: A read error may produce the germline difference seen at one junction end.

The PCR employed 60 Vbeta primers together with 13 Jbeta primers. Using immunoSEQ multiplex PCR, the repertoire was profiled, and TCRdb retains in-frame clones only, with some absent. The sample shows more than 85,000 clones, under 80% of them seen only once. The sample taken for sequencing was PBMCs. The sequence came from a woman in her forties or fifties in good health and CMV-seropositive. This chain links TRBV7-9 with TRBJ2-3; 8 bases agree with TRBD2. CDR3 region: CSSSLVAGGGTDTQYF. CDR3 DNA sequence: TGTTCCAGCAGCTTAGTGGCGGGAGGAGGCACAGATACGCAGTATTTT.